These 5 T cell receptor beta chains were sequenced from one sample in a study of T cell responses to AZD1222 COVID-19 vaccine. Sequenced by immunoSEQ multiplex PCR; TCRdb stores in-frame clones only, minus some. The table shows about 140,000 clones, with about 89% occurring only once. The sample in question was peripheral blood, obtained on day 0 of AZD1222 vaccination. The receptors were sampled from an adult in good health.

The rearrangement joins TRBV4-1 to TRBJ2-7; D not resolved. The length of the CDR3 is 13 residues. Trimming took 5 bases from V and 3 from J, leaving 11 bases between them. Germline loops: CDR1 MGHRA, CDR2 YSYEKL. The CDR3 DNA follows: TGCGCCAGCAGCTCAGACTTGAACTACGAGCAGTACTTC. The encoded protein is CASSSDLNYEQYF.

CDR3 protein: CASSRDYTGELFF. CDR3 nucleotide sequence: TGCGCCAGCAGCCGCGACTATACCGGGGAGCTGTTTTTT. The chain uses TRBV5-1 and TRBJ2-2; a weak D match, TRBD2 (5 bases). Trimming pared 4 bases from V and 5 bases from J, leaving 9 bases between. Per germline, CDR1 SGHRS and CDR2 YFSETQ. The CDR3 spans 13 residues. The full variable domain, in which reference TRBV5-1 and TRBJ2-2 provide the parts outside the CDR3, is KAGVTQTPRYLIKTRGQQVTLSCSPISGHRSVSWYQQTPGQGLQFLFEYFSETQRNKGNFPGRFSGRQFSNSRSEMNVSTLELGDSALYLCASSRDYTGELFFGEGSRLTVL.

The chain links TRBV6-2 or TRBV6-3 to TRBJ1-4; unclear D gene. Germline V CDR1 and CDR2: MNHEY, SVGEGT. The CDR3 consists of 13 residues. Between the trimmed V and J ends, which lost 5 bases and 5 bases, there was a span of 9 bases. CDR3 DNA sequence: TGTGCCAGCAGTACCTGGGAGAATGAAAAACTGTTTTTT. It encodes CASSTWENEKLFF.

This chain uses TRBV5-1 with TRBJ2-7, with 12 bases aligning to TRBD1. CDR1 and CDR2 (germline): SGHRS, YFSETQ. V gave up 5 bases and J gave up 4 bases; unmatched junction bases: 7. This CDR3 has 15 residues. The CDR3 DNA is TGCGCCAGCAGGCCGGGACAGGGGGCAATATACGAGCAGTACTTC. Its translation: CASRPGQGAIYEQYF.

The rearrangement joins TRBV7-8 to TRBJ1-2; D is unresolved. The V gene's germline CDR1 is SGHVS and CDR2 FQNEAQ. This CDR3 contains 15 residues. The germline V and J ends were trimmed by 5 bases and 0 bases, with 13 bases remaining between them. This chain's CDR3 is CASSPGRESNYGYTF. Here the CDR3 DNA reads TGTGCCAGCAGCCCCGGTAGGGAGTCTAACTATGGCTACACCTTC. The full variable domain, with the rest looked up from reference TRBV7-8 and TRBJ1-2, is GAGVSQSPRYKVAKRGQDVALRCDPISGHVSLFWYQQALGQGPEFLTYFQNEAQLDKSGLPSDRFFAERPEGSVSTLKIQRTQQEDSAVYLCASSPGRESNYGYTFGSGTRLTVV.